One sample yielded the 18 T cell receptor beta chains listed below, sequenced in a study of blood T cells in healthy people across ages (dated by TCRdb to 2015 to 2017). Library creation used 5' RACE. Sequencer: Illumina HiSeq 2500. A second roughly 6 to 12 cycle PCR used a sample-barcoded 5' primer and a J-beta primer mix. TCRdb handled the public reads itself, with Q25 trimming in fastp and clone calling in MiXCR, and kept productive beta chains. Every CDR3 protein is listed once, alongside the most common genes and DNA of its rows. The sample has roughly 700,000 distinct CDR3 sequences on record, 45% to 50% of them singletons. The top ten hold 30% to 40% of the sample. Sequencing used blood. These receptors all stem from a woman aged 60-75 years in good health.

The rearrangement links TRBV7-9 to TRBJ1-1; 8 nucleotides align to TRBD1. CDR3 length: 14 amino acids. The V gene end was trimmed by 8 bases and the J gene end by 5 bases; junction bases not matched to a gene: 10. Germline CDR1 reads SEHNR; CDR2 reads FQNEAQ (reference sequence). The CDR3 DNA reads as TGTGCCAGCGGGGGGCGCAGGGGGCAGACTGAAGCTTTCTTT. Its protein product is CASGGRRGQTEAFF.

Regarding this clonotype: The junction departs from the called germline gene at one end, perhaps through a read error. The genes are TRBV20-1 and TRBJ2-5, with 8 bases matching TRBD2. Germline CDR1 reads DFQATT; CDR2 reads SNEGSKA (reference sequence). This CDR3 is built from 15 residues. CDR3 residues: CSAREASGLEEIQYF. The CDR3 bases are TGCAGTGCTAGAGAGGCATCGGGACTAGAGGAGATCCAGTACTTC.

This clonotype was detected ten times or more. The chain employs TRBV4-3 and TRBJ2-1; D gene uncertain. V was cut by 5 bases and J by 7 bases, with 6 bases left in between. Germline CDR1 and CDR2: LGHNA and YSLEER. This CDR3 comprises 11 residues. CDR3 sequence reads: CASSDWNEQFF. As DNA, the CDR3 is TGCGCCAGCAGCGATTGGAATGAGCAGTTCTTC.

The V gene is TRBV5-1, the J gene TRBJ2-2, with D possibly TRBD1 on 5 matching bases. Trimming removed 10 bases from V and 1 base from J, with 11 bases in between. CDR3 length: 13 residues. The V gene's germline CDR1 is SGHRS and CDR2 YFSETQ. The CDR3 reads CAGGDRNTGELFF. In nucleotides, the CDR3 is TGCGCCGGCGGAGACAGGAACACCGGGGAGCTGTTTTTT.

This clonotype was detected only once. CDR3 bases: TGCAGTGCTAGAGATGGCGGTAGCGGGGCCTACGAGCAGTACTTC. Amino acid sequence: CSARDGGSGAYEQYF. J is TRBJ2-7 and V is TRBV20-1; 8 bases are a match to TRBD2. CDR3 size: 15 residues. V shed 0 bases and J 2 bases; nucleotides not matched to a gene: 6. The germline V gene encodes CDR1 DFQATT and CDR2 SNEGSKA (reference sequence).

The rearrangement links TRBV30 to TRBJ2-4; 7 bases are a match to TRBD1. With V trimmed by 0 bases and J by 3 bases, 5 bases remained unmatched. The CDR3 is 15 amino acids. The germline V gene encodes CDR1 GTSNPN and CDR2 SVGIG (reference sequence). As DNA, the CDR3 is TGTGCCTGGAGTGTAGGGGGCTCTGTCAAAAACATTCAGTACTTC. Translation: CAWSVGGSVKNIQYF. Complete variable domain (other parts from reference TRBV30 and TRBJ2-4): SQTIHQWPATLVQPVGSPLSLECTVEGTSNPNLYWYRQAAGRGLQLLFYSVGIGQISSEVPQNLSASRPQDRQFILSSKKLLLSDSGFYLCAWSVGGSVKNIQYFGAGTRLSVL.

To note about this clonotype: A much bigger clone sits one base away, suggesting this may be a read error. This rearrangement joins TRBV20-1 to TRBJ2-7; TRBD2 aligns across 8 bases. The CDR3 runs to 14 residues. CDR1 DFQATT and CDR2 SNEGSKA come from the germline V gene (reference sequence). CDR3 sequence: CSAREVVRVYGQYF. In DNA, the CDR3 is TGCAGTGCGCGGGAGGTAGTACGCGTCTACGGGCAGTACTTC.

This clonotype turned up a few times. One end of the junction is discordant with germline, which a read error may explain. The V call is TRBV18, the J call TRBJ2-1; TRBD1 is a possible D gene (6 bases). Germline-derived CDR1 and CDR2 are KGHSH and LQKENI. This CDR3 contains 15 residues. The CDR3: CASSPQGSSYNEQFF. The CDR3 DNA follows: TGCGCCAGCAGCCCACAGGGAAGCTCCTACAATGAGCAGTTCTTC.

In its sample, this clonotype was seen many times. The chain combines TRBV7-2 with TRBJ2-7, with 11 bases lining up with TRBD2. CDR1 and CDR2 (germline): SGHTA, FQGNSA. The CDR3 has 15 amino acids. V lost 4 bases and J lost 2; bases outside the gene matches: 4. DNA for the CDR3: TGTGCCAGCAGCTCGATAGCGGGAGGGCCCTACGAGCAGTACTTC. It is translated as CASSSIAGGPYEQYF.

CDR3 bases: TGTGCCAGCAGTGAACAGGGGGCAGGGGTCGAGCAGTACTTC. Its protein is CASSEQGAGVEQYF. The genes are TRBV28 and TRBJ2-7, with 9 bases lining up with TRBD1. V dropped 5 bases and J dropped 6; count of bases not matched to a gene: 8. Looked up from germline, CDR1 is MDHEN and CDR2 is SYDVKM. The CDR3 has 14 residues.

In its sample, this clonotype was seen a few times. The chain combines TRBV3-1 with TRBJ1-4; D not resolved. This CDR3 has 14 residues. V was trimmed by 4 bases and J by 2 bases, leaving 8 bases between them. Per germline, CDR1 LGHDT and CDR2 YNNKEL (reference sequence). CDR3 sequence: CASSLLPTNEKLFF. CDR3 nucleotide sequence: TGTGCCAGCAGCCTACTTCCCACTAATGAAAAACTGTTTTTT.

V gene TRBV20-1 combines with J gene TRBJ1-2; D gene ambiguous. The V end lost 3 bases, the J end lost 2 bases, and 10 bases lay between the germline ends. The CDR3 has 13 amino acids. Germline V lookup: CDR1 DFQATT, CDR2 SNEGSKA (reference sequence). CDR3 DNA sequence: TGCAGTGCTAGCGCGGACTCCAACTATGGCTACACCTTC. This gives the protein CSASADSNYGYTF.

The gene calls are TRBV5-1 and TRBJ2-7; D is possibly TRBD1 (6 bases). V shed 0 bases and J shed 6 bases, with 16 bases lying between them. This CDR3 is built from 15 residues. The V gene's germline CDR1 is SGHRS and CDR2 YFSETQ. For the CDR3, the DNA is TGCGCCAGCAGCTTGGATCCAGGGGCGGCTACCGAGCAGTACTTC. Protein product: CASSLDPGAATEQYF.

The chain joins TRBV5-4 to TRBJ2-7; TRBD1 matches 11 bases. V lost 3 bases to trimming and J lost 5 bases; unmatched junction nucleotides: 10. Germline lookup yields CDR1 SGHNT and CDR2 YYREEE (reference sequence). CDR3 size: 16 residues. The CDR3 is CASSYEGQGASHEQYF. The CDR3 nucleotides are TGTGCCAGCAGCTACGAAGGACAGGGGGCATCGCACGAGCAGTACTTC.

The gene calls are TRBV3-1 and TRBJ2-1; D possibly corresponds to TRBD2 (6 bases). The germline V gene has CDR1 LGHDT and CDR2 YNNKEL (reference sequence). This CDR3 contains 16 residues. The V end lost 2 bases, the J end lost 7 bases, and 18 bases lay between the germline ends. As DNA, the CDR3 is TGTGCCAGCAGCCAATTTTCGGGAGCGGTCGGTAATGAGCAGTTCTTC. Protein product: CASSQFSGAVGNEQFF.

This rearrangement joins TRBV5-6 to TRBJ2-3; D is possibly TRBD1 or TRBD2 (5 bases each). Trimming removed 0 bases at V and 3 bases at J, with 14 bases between. The CDR3 consists of 16 residues. The germline CDR1 and CDR2 sequences are SGHDT and YYEEEE. CDR3 in amino acids: CASSLAIRDETDTQYF. The CDR3, as DNA: TGTGCCAGCAGCTTGGCCATTCGGGACGAAACAGATACGCAGTATTTT.

CDR3 region: CASSPLPIQETQYF. The CDR3 DNA follows: TGTGCCAGCAGCCCCCTTCCAATCCAAGAGACCCAGTACTTC. This sequence joins TRBV7-2 and TRBJ2-5; D is undetermined. There are 14 residues in the CDR3. Looked up from germline, CDR1 is SGHTA and CDR2 is FQGNSA. V lost 5 bases and J 1 base, leaving 11 bases between the germline ends.

The chain couples TRBV20-1 to TRBJ2-3; D may be TRBD2 (6 bases). V was cut by 6 bases and J by 7 bases, with 14 bases left in between. Germline CDR1 and CDR2: DFQATT and SNEGSKA (reference sequence). CDR3 size: 12 residues. The chain's CDR3 is CSAGGRGHTQYF. The CDR3, as DNA: TGCAGTGCGGGAGGCCGGGGACATACGCAGTATTTT.